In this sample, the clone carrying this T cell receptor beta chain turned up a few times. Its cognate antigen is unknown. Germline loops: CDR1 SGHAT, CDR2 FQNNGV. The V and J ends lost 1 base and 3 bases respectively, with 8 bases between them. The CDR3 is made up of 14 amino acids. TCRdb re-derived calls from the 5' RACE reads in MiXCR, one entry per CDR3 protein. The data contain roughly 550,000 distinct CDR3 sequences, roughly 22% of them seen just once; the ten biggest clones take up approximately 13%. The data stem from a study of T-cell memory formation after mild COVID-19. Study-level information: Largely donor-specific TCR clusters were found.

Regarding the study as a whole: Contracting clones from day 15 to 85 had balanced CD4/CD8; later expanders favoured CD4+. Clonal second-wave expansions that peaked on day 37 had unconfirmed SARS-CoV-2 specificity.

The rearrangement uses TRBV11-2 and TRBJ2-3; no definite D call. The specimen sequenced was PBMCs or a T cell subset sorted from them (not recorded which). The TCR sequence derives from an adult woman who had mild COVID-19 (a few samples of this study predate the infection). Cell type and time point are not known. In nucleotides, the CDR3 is TGTGCCAGCAGCTTAGTTCCGACTACAGATACGCAGTATTTT. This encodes CASSLVPTTDTQYF.